This T cell receptor (beta chain) was identified during a study of blood T cell repertoires in COVID-19. Study-level background: The United States, Italy and Spain supplied acute and convalescent COVID-19 samples. T cells, B-cell-depleted T cells, or PBMCs provided the cDNA or gDNA that served as material.

The data were produced by immunoSEQ multiplex PCR, yet TCRdb's version contains in-frame clones alone and is incomplete. The repertoire holds 81,000 or so clones, with almost 85% as singletons. The Seattle site enrolled patients during active infection and followed them longitudinally. Trimming at V came to 4 bases and at J to 6 bases, leaving 10 bases not matched to a gene. The CDR3 contains 15 residues. Germline CDR1 reads KGHDR; CDR2 reads SFDVKD. Material: peripheral blood. This sequence was found in a man in his fifties or sixties with COVID-19, enrolled during active disease. This chain uses TRBV24-1 with TRBJ1-2, with 7 bases that match TRBD1. In DNA form, the CDR3 reads TGTGCCACCAGTGAGCCTAGACAGGGATGGGATGGCTACACCTTC. Its protein is CATSEPRQGWDGYTF.